Below, 26 T cell receptor beta chains from the same sample are listed, as sequenced in a study of blood T cell repertoires in COVID-19. Here immunoSEQ multiplex PCR was the method, and the copy in TCRdb shows in-frame clones only, minus some. There are roughly 100,000 clones in the sample; approximately 81% occur only once, and roughly two fifths lies in the top ten. Material for sequencing was peripheral blood. All receptors come from an elderly man with acute or convalescent COVID-19.

The V call is TRBV18, the J call TRBJ2-1, with a tentative D call TRBD1 (6 bases). There are 14 residues in the CDR3. Trimming left V 4 bases short and J 4 bases short, with 11 bases between. CDR1 is KGHSH, CDR2 LQKENI, per germline. CDR3 region: CASSQWTDYNEQFF. The CDR3 nucleotides read TGTGCCAGCTCACAGTGGACAGATTACAATGAGCAGTTCTTC.

The chain couples TRBV3-1 (or the pseudogene TRBV3-2) to TRBJ1-5; TRBD1 matches at 8 bases. J gave up 5 bases and V 5 bases, and 17 bases lay outside the gene matches. Germline CDR1 and CDR2: LGHDT and YNNKEL (reference sequence). The CDR3 loop spans 18 amino acids. The DNA for the CDR3 is TGTGCCAGCAGCAAACACGGATCGACAGGGGTAACCGATCAGCCCCAGCATTTT. Translated: CASSKHGSTGVTDQPQHF.

This clone was counted between two and nine times. This chain uses TRBV18 with TRBJ2-7, with 10 bases aligning to TRBD2. The junction had 10 bases not matched to a gene; V was cut back by 5 bases and J by 6 bases. The germline CDR1 and CDR2 sequences are KGHSH and LQKENI. The CDR3 loop spans 15 amino acids. CDR3 in DNA: TGTGCCAGCTCAGAAAAACCGGGACTAGCGATCGAGCAGTACTTC. Residues: CASSEKPGLAIEQYF.

V usage is TRBV6-1 and J usage is TRBJ2-1, with 14 bases fitting TRBD2. CDR1 is MNHNS and CDR2 is SASEGT in the germline V gene. V lost 4 bases, J lost 4 bases, and 6 bases stayed unmatched. CDR3 length: 17 amino acids. CDR3 in amino acids: CASSGGLAGGTYNEQFF. Here the CDR3 DNA reads TGTGCCAGCAGTGGAGGACTAGCGGGAGGAACTTACAATGAGCAGTTCTTC.

J is TRBJ2-5 and V is TRBV7-2, with 13 bases aligning to TRBD2. Losses at the gene ends were 5 bases for V and 5 bases for J; bases not matched to a gene: 5. This CDR3 is built from 15 residues. Germline V CDR1 and CDR2: SGHTA, FQGNSA. CDR3 nucleotides: TGTGCCAGCAGCGTGGGACTAGCGGGATCCGAGACCCAGTACTTC. This gives the protein CASSVGLAGSETQYF.

This chain links TRBV10-3 with TRBJ1-1; D not resolved. This CDR3 comprises 15 residues. Germline CDR1 is ENHRY and CDR2 is SYGVKD. The V and J ends lost 3 bases and 1 base respectively, with 12 bases between them. This CDR3 is CAISESGRRNTEAFF. CDR3 DNA: TGTGCCATCAGTGAATCGGGGAGGAGGAACACTGAAGCTTTCTTT.

The chain couples TRBV2 to TRBJ2-7, with 7 nucleotides matching TRBD1. Germline loops: CDR1 SNHLY, CDR2 FYNNEI. With V trimmed by 5 bases and J by 4 bases, 8 bases remained unmatched. The CDR3 has 14 residues. Here the CDR3 reads CASSWDSMEYEQYF. CDR3 nucleotides: TGTGCCAGCAGTTGGGACAGCATGGAGTACGAGCAGTACTTC. Using reference TRBV2 and TRBJ2-7 for the parts outside the CDR3, the full variable domain is EPEVTQTPSHQVTQMGQEVILRCVPISNHLYFYWYRQILGQKVEFLVSFYNNEISEKSEIFDDQFSVERPDGSNFTLKIRSTKLEDSAMYFCASSWDSMEYEQYFGPGTRLTVT.

The CDR3 coding sequence is TGTGCCAGCCGGACAGCCACTAATGAAAAACTGTTTTTT. It yields the protein CASRTATNEKLFF. The gene calls are TRBV2 and TRBJ1-4; the D gene is possibly TRBD1 (6 bases). Germline CDR1 SNHLY, CDR2 FYNNEI. This CDR3 contains 13 residues. Trimming took 8 bases from V and 2 from J, leaving 9 bases between them.

The chain carries TRBV5-4 and TRBJ1-2; 8 bases are a match to TRBD1. The germline V gene encodes CDR1 SGHNT and CDR2 YYREEE (reference sequence). After removal of 2 bases from V and 7 bases from J, the junction contained 7 bases not matched to a gene. The CDR3 runs 14 residues. The CDR3 DNA follows: TGTGCCAGCAGCTTAGGCCAGGGGGCGCGTGGCTACACCTTC. This gives the protein CASSLGQGARGYTF.

This chain uses TRBV27 with TRBJ2-5; D not resolved. Trimming took 2 bases from V and 4 from J, leaving 11 bases between them. This CDR3 spans 14 amino acids. Germline-derived CDR1 and CDR2 are MNHEY and SMNVEV (reference sequence). In DNA, the CDR3 is TGTGCCAGCAGTTTAATCGGTGGGCGAGAGACCCAGTACTTC. It codes for CASSLIGGRETQYF.

This clone was observed a handful of times. The V call is TRBV29-1, the J call TRBJ2-7; the D gene is possibly TRBD2 (6 bases). The CDR3 sequence is 13 residues long. The ends were cut back, 7 bases at V and 0 bases at J, with 13 bases in the middle. The germline gives CDR1 SQVTM, CDR2 ANQGSEA. The CDR3 DNA reads TGCAGCGGGCGGGACGGACTCTCCTACGAGCAGTACTTC. It encodes CSGRDGLSYEQYF.

This clone is a singleton in its sample. The V and J genes are TRBV24-1 and TRBJ2-1; TRBD1 matches at 8 bases. In germline, CDR1 is KGHDR, CDR2 SFDVKD. The CDR3 runs 14 residues. Trimming cost V 5 bases and J 6 bases; bases outside gene matches: 5. CDR3 region: CATSAAGGINEQFF. The CDR3 nucleotides read TGTGCCACCAGTGCGGCAGGGGGCATCAATGAGCAGTTCTTC.

The V call is TRBV5-1, the J call TRBJ2-1, with 10 bases lining up with TRBD2. The V gene's germline CDR1 is SGHRS and CDR2 YFSETQ. Trimming at V came to 4 bases and at J to 2 bases, leaving 6 bases not matched to a gene. This CDR3 is built from 16 residues. The CDR3 DNA is TGCGCCAGCAGCCCCACTAGCGGGATCACCTACAATGAGCAGTTCTTC. It specifies CASSPTSGITYNEQFF.

The V and J genes are TRBV5-6 and TRBJ2-7; possibly TRBD2 for D (6 bases). V gave up 2 bases and J gave up 2 bases, with 14 bases separating them. The CDR3 contains 15 residues. Per germline, CDR1 SGHDT and CDR2 YYEEEE. The CDR3 DNA reads as TGTGCCAGCAGCTTCTTCAGCGGGCGGGCCTACGAGCAGTACTTC. Protein product: CASSFFSGRAYEQYF.

The rearrangement links TRBV5-8 to TRBJ2-3; unclear D gene. Trimming removed 0 bases at V and 1 base at J, with 9 bases between. The germline V gene encodes CDR1 SGHTS and CDR2 YDEGEE. This CDR3 comprises 15 residues. CDR3 residues: CASSLGRSGTDTQYF. DNA for the CDR3: TGTGCCAGCAGCTTGGGGCGGTCTGGCACAGATACGCAGTATTTT.

J is TRBJ1-4 and V is TRBV9; D is unresolved. V lost 0 bases, J lost 0 bases, and 12 bases lay in between. Germline V gives CDR1 SGDLS, CDR2 YYNGEE. The CDR3 totals 17 residues. CDR3: CASSVGGWTTTNEKLFF. The CDR3 nucleotides read TGTGCCAGCAGCGTAGGAGGGTGGACCACAACTAATGAAAAACTGTTTTTT.

The CDR3 region is CASSQGSGGVFEQYF. For the CDR3, the DNA is TGTGCCAGCAGCCAGGGGTCAGGGGGCGTGTTCGAGCAGTACTTC. V is TRBV5-4 and J is TRBJ2-7; 8 positions agree with TRBD1. Germline V CDR1 and CDR2: SGHNT, YYREEE (reference sequence). The CDR3 contains 15 residues. Trimming took 4 bases from V and 6 from J; bases not matched to a gene: 12.

The genes are TRBV6-5 and TRBJ2-1, with D possibly matching TRBD2 (6 bases). The CDR3 totals 15 residues. V was shortened by 2 bases and J by 2 bases, with 10 bases between the two germline ends. The germline CDR1 and CDR2 sequences are MNHEY and SVGAGI. The CDR3: CASSYGAGTYNEQFF. The CDR3 DNA reads TGTGCCAGCAGTTACGGGGCGGGGACCTACAATGAGCAGTTCTTC.

CDR3 nucleotides: TGTGCCAGCAGCTTAGTGGGGACAGGGGTTGAAGCTTTCTTT. Translated: CASSLVGTGVEAFF. The gene calls are TRBV7-8 and TRBJ1-1; 10 nucleotides align to TRBD1. This CDR3 region has 14 residues. Germline V gene lookup returns CDR1 SGHVS and CDR2 FQNEAQ. V was clipped by 1 base and J by 7 bases; unmatched bases: 3.

This clone appeared a few times. The chain links TRBV7-9 to TRBJ1-6; 8 bases are shared with TRBD1. The germline V gene has CDR1 SEHNR and CDR2 FQNEAQ (reference sequence). The CDR3 loop spans 15 amino acids. J lost 9 bases, V lost 2 bases, and 6 bases had no gene match. The CDR3 nucleotides read TGTGCCAGCAGCTTACTTCAGGGGGCAGGTTCACCCCTCCACTTT. This codes for CASSLLQGAGSPLHF.

The gene calls are TRBV30 and TRBJ1-2; D unclear. In germline, CDR1 is GTSNPN, CDR2 SVGIG (reference sequence). V lost 1 base and J 5 bases, leaving 11 bases between the germline ends. The CDR3 extends over 13 amino acids. In DNA form, the CDR3 reads TGTGCCTGGAGTGAAAACGCCGGGTATGGCTACACCTTC. This translates into CAWSENAGYGYTF.

This clone was seen once. The chain combines TRBV11-3 with TRBJ2-7, with a possible D match to TRBD1 (5 bases). V was shortened by 5 bases and J by 5 bases, with 13 bases between the two germline ends. Looked up from germline, CDR1 is SGHNT and CDR2 is YENEEA. The length of the CDR3 is 13 residues. This chain's CDR3 is CASSTPPGNEQYF. CDR3 coding DNA: TGTGCCAGCAGCACCCCACCAGGGAACGAGCAGTACTTC. The complete variable domain, with remaining parts taken from reference TRBV11-3 and TRBJ2-7, reads EAGVVQSPRYKIIEKKQPVAFWCNPISGHNTLYWYLQNLGQGPELLIRYENEEAVDDSQLPKDRFSAERLKGVDSTLKIQPAELGDSAVYLCASSTPPGNEQYFGPGTRLTVT.

The V gene is TRBV3-1 (or the pseudogene TRBV3-2), the J gene TRBJ2-2, with 11 positions matching TRBD2. J was trimmed by 5 bases and V by 0 bases; bases with no gene match: 8. Germline V lookup: CDR1 LGHDT, CDR2 YNNKEL (reference sequence). CDR3 length: 18 amino acids. The CDR3 loop is CASSQEGLAGGGTGELFF. The CDR3 nucleotides read TGTGCCAGCAGCCAAGAAGGGCTAGCGGGAGGAGGGACCGGGGAGCTGTTTTTT.

The chain uses TRBV6-5 and TRBJ1-2; 10 bases match TRBD1. This CDR3 has 15 residues. Germline lookup yields CDR1 MNHEY and CDR2 SVGAGI. Trimming at V came to 3 bases and at J to 3 bases, leaving 4 bases not matched to a gene. CDR3 DNA sequence: TGTGCCAGCAGTTATGCGGGACAGGGGTACTATGGCTACACCTTC. Protein: CASSYAGQGYYGYTF.

The chain combines TRBV18 with TRBJ1-3, with D uncertain. Trimming stripped 2 bases from V and 0 bases from J, with 11 bases between. Germline V gives CDR1 KGHSH, CDR2 LQKENI. CDR3 length: 16 amino acids. The CDR3 DNA reads TGTGCCAGCTCACCAATCGGACTATCCTCTGGAAACACCATATATTTT. It translates to CASSPIGLSSGNTIYF.

This clone was seen a single time. The CDR3 loop is CASSREVDSGRGDTQYF. CDR3 nucleotide sequence: TGTGCCAGTAGTCGTGAGGTGGATAGCGGGAGAGGGGATACGCAGTATTTT. J is TRBJ2-3 and V is TRBV19; TRBD2 matches at 9 bases. The V segment lost 5 bases and the J segment 6 bases; nucleotides outside the gene matches: 15. Per the germline V gene, CDR1 is LNHDA and CDR2 is SQIVND (reference sequence). This CDR3 is built from 17 residues.